This TCR beta chain was observed in a study of regulatory T cells in long-lasting Graves disease. This clonotype has only a few counts. Through Arm-PCR of CDR3 regions and iRepertoire HTBI primers, TCR beta libraries were built. TCRdb reprocessed the multiplex PCR reads with MiXCR, giving one entry per CDR3 protein. The sample records 350,000 to 550,000 distinct CDR3 sequences, less than 15% being singletons. The sample's time point: newly diagnosed GD, antithyroid drugs for less than 3 months. PBMC RNA was the source of the TCR library. The data also belong to a second study, concerning T cells in Graves' hyperthyroidism and ophthalmopathy.

The sequenced sample was peripheral blood mononuclear cells (PBMCs), obtained at new diagnosis, from a patient treated with antithyroid drugs. The receptor comes from a woman aged 45-60 years with Graves disease.

The chain's CDR3 is CASSPNLQGEDGYTF. CDR3 coding DNA: TGTGCCAGCTCACCAAACTTACAGGGAGAGGATGGCTACACCTTC. The V gene is TRBV18, the J gene TRBJ1-2; D perhaps matches TRBD1 (6 bases). The CDR3 is 15 amino acids. The germline V gene encodes CDR1 KGHSH and CDR2 LQKENI. Deletions cut 2 bases from V and 6 bases from J, with 16 bases between.